These 30 T cell receptor beta chains came from one sample sequenced in a study of T cell changes during pregnancy in multiple sclerosis. Libraries were prepared by immunoSEQ multiplex PCR; TCRdb keeps only in-frame clonotypes and omits some of them. The table lists about 45,000 clones, under 95% of them singletons. The sequencing here drew on CD4+ T cells from peripheral blood mononuclear cells, taken in the third trimester of pregnancy. The receptors were gathered from a female donor with multiple sclerosis, enrolled in a pregnancy study.

The rearrangement uses TRBV6-5 and TRBJ2-7, with TRBD2 matching 8 bases. Looked up from germline, CDR1 is MNHEY and CDR2 is SVGAGI. CDR3 length equals 15 residues. V dropped 5 bases and J dropped 1; count of bases not matched to a gene: 7. The DNA of the CDR3 is TGTGCCAGCAGTAGCAAGCGGGAGTGGTCCTACGAGCAGTACTTC. Its translation: CASSSKREWSYEQYF.

The chain is built from TRBV15 and TRBJ2-4; weak D call: TRBD1 (6 bases). The V and J ends lost 5 bases and 0 bases respectively, with 14 bases between them. CDR3 length equals 16 residues. Germline V lookup: CDR1 LNHNV, CDR2 YYDKDF (reference sequence). CDR3 amino acids: CATSLTDRIAKNIQYF. The CDR3 bases are TGTGCCACCAGCCTGACGGACAGAATAGCCAAAAACATTCAGTACTTC.

The chain couples TRBV19 to TRBJ2-7, with D maybe TRBD2 (6 bases). V lost 8 bases, J lost 3 bases, and 11 bases lay in between. Germline assignment: CDR1 LNHDA and CDR2 SQIVND (reference sequence). The CDR3 loop spans 12 amino acids. Written as DNA, the CDR3 is TGTGCCAGTGCGGGACCGAGCTACGAGCAGTACTTC. Its protein is CASAGPSYEQYF.

The chain couples TRBV14 to TRBJ2-2; TRBD2 matches at 13 bases. CDR3 size: 17 residues. Germline-derived CDR1 and CDR2 are SGHDN and FVKESK. V was clipped by 2 bases and J by 4 bases; unmatched bases: 4. CDR3 nucleotide sequence: TGTGCCAGCAGCCAACCTGGACTAGCGGGAGCCACCGGGGAGCTGTTTTTT. Translated, it gives CASSQPGLAGATGELFF.

J is TRBJ2-5 and V is TRBV30, with D possibly TRBD1 on 7 matching bases. Between the trimmed V and J ends, which lost 4 bases and 5 bases, there was a span of 14 bases. CDR3 length equals 13 residues. Germline assignment: CDR1 GTSNPN and CDR2 SVGIG (reference sequence). CDR3 sequence: CAWTGGGVETQYF. The DNA of the CDR3 is TGTGCCTGGACAGGGGGAGGTGTGGAGACCCAGTACTTC.

The chain couples TRBV11-3 to TRBJ2-5; the match to TRBD1 covers 7 bases. After removal of 5 bases from V and 4 bases from J, the junction contained 4 bases not matched to a gene. The CDR3 has 13 residues. Looked up from germline, CDR1 is SGHNT and CDR2 is YENEEA. The CDR3 DNA reads TGTGCCAGCAGCGGTAGGGGGCTAGAGACCCAGTACTTC. Encoded protein: CASSGRGLETQYF.

This clone has only a few counts. The rearrangement uses TRBV7-3 and TRBJ2-1, with 10 positions matching TRBD2. Germline loops: CDR1 SGHTA, CDR2 FQGTGA. The V gene end was trimmed by 2 bases and the J gene end by 5 bases; junction bases not matched to a gene: 6. The CDR3 runs 16 residues. The CDR3 DNA reads TGTGCCAGCAGCTTACCGGGACTAGCGCCACACAATGAGCAGTTCTTC. This codes for CASSLPGLAPHNEQFF.

This chain joins TRBV6-6 and TRBJ2-3, with 12 bases that match TRBD2. With 10 bases clipped from V and 3 bases from J, the junction kept 2 bases outside the gene matches. Germline CDR1 and CDR2: MNHNY and SVGAGI (reference sequence). CDR3 length equals 13 residues. CDR3 residues: CAMTSGSTDTQYF. CDR3 DNA sequence: TGTGCCATGACTAGCGGGAGTACAGATACGCAGTATTTT.

This chain links TRBV18 with TRBJ2-2; weak D call: TRBD1 (6 bases). The CDR3 extends over 13 amino acids. Trimming took off 6 bases at V and 5 bases at J, with 10 bases between the two ends. Per germline, CDR1 KGHSH and CDR2 LQKENI. The CDR3 region has the DNA TGTGCCAGCTCTTCTCAGGGGACCGGGGAGCTGTTTTTT. Protein sequence: CASSSQGTGELFF.

The chain has TRBV28 and TRBJ1-1; D may be TRBD1 (5 bases). The CDR3 sequence is 16 residues long. Trimming cost V 2 bases and J 7 bases, with 20 bases left between them. CDR1 and CDR2 (germline): MDHEN, SYDVKM. The CDR3 sequence: CASSLRGVGGVNEAFF. CDR3 DNA: TGTGCCAGCAGTTTACGGGGGGTTGGGGGGGTCAATGAAGCTTTCTTT.

The chain couples TRBV28 to TRBJ1-5; D call uncertain. V was pared by 2 bases and J by 5 bases, with 4 bases between. CDR3 length: 12 amino acids. The germline CDR1 and CDR2 sequences are MDHEN and SYDVKM. As DNA, the CDR3 is TGTGCCAGCAGTTTAATAGATCAGCCCCAGCATTTT. Its translation is CASSLIDQPQHF.

This chain joins TRBV9 and TRBJ2-3; TRBD2 matches 8 bases. This CDR3 has 17 amino acids. Germline CDR1 and CDR2: SGDLS and YYNGEE. V shed 4 bases and J 3 bases; nucleotides not matched to a gene: 13. CDR3 coding DNA: TGTGCCAGCAGCCTACAGCGGGAGCCTTCGGAGACAGATACGCAGTATTTT. Amino acid sequence: CASSLQREPSETDTQYF.

V gene TRBV7-9 combines with J gene TRBJ2-3, with D maybe TRBD1 (5 bases). Per the germline V gene, CDR1 is SEHNR and CDR2 is FQNEAQ (reference sequence). V was clipped by 1 base and J by 0 bases, with 14 bases between them. The CDR3 is 17 residues long. CDR3 region: CASSLGQIGLSTDTQYF. CDR3 DNA sequence: TGTGCCAGCAGCTTAGGACAGATCGGTCTTAGCACAGATACGCAGTATTTT.

The CDR3 DNA follows: TGTGCCAGTAGTATCGGGACTAGCGGGTTCTCGGGCTACAATGAGCAGTTCTTC. Translated: CASSIGTSGFSGYNEQFF. V gene TRBV19 combines with J gene TRBJ2-1, with 12 bases matching TRBD2. This CDR3 is 18 amino acids long. Trimming at V came to 3 bases and at J to 3 bases, leaving 9 bases not matched to a gene. Per germline, CDR1 LNHDA and CDR2 SQIVND (reference sequence).

The J gene is TRBJ1-3, the V gene TRBV6-5, with TRBD1 identical over 7 bases. J was trimmed by 4 bases and V by 6 bases; bases with no gene match: 9. The CDR3 length is 15 residues. From germline, CDR1 is MNHEY and CDR2 SVGAGI. The CDR3 is CASSYTGDRGNTIYF. The CDR3 DNA follows: TGTGCCAGCAGCTATACAGGGGACAGAGGAAACACCATATATTTT.

The genes are TRBV11-3 and TRBJ2-7; TRBD2 matches at 8 bases. The V and J ends lost 1 base and 3 bases, in that order; junction bases with no gene match: 8. The CDR3 runs to 16 residues. The germline V gene has CDR1 SGHNT and CDR2 YENEEA. CDR3 nucleotide sequence: TGTGCCAGCAGCTTAGCAGGCGGGAGGTCCTTCTACGAGCAGTACTTC. This codes for CASSLAGGRSFYEQYF.

The J gene is TRBJ2-1, the V gene TRBV9; TRBD1 aligns across 7 bases. V was clipped by 4 bases and J by 8 bases; unmatched bases: 12. Germline V lookup: CDR1 SGDLS, CDR2 YYNGEE. The CDR3 is made up of 15 amino acids. The CDR3 coding sequence is TGTGCCAGCAGCTTATCCGGGACAGATCACCATGAGCAGTTCTTC. Translating gives CASSLSGTDHHEQFF.

The chain recombines TRBV19 with TRBJ2-1, with D uncertain. Germline CDR1 and CDR2: LNHDA and SQIVND (reference sequence). V lost 5 bases, J lost 4 bases, and 9 bases lay in between. The CDR3 is made up of 13 amino acids. CDR3 nucleotide sequence: TGTGCCAGTAGTCGGTCCAGGTACAATGAGCAGTTCTTC. Its translation: CASSRSRYNEQFF.

J is TRBJ1-2 and V is TRBV10-3; D is unclear. Germline CDR1 reads ENHRY; CDR2 reads SYGVKD. V was cut by 3 bases and J by 8 bases, with 7 bases left in between. This CDR3 spans 11 amino acids. Here the CDR3 DNA reads TGTGCCATCAGTGACGGAGGCGGCTACACCTTC. It codes for CAISDGGGYTF.

V is TRBV2 and J is TRBJ1-1; 7 positions agree with TRBD1. The germline CDR1 and CDR2 sequences are SNHLY and FYNNEI. CDR3 length equals 15 residues. V was pared by 6 bases and J by 0 bases, with 7 bases of the junction left unmatched. CDR3 in DNA: TGTGCCAGCAGACGGGACAGAACTATGAACACTGAAGCTTTCTTT. Translating it yields CASRRDRTMNTEAFF.

This chain links TRBV2 with TRBJ1-2, with D tentatively TRBD1 (5 bases). Germline values: CDR1 SNHLY, CDR2 FYNNEI. There are 14 residues in the CDR3. V dropped 7 bases and J dropped 4 bases, with 16 bases sitting between them. Here the CDR3 reads CASTGRVRSYGYTF. The CDR3 nucleotides are TGTGCCAGCACAGGGCGCGTTAGGAGCTATGGCTACACCTTC. The entire variable domain, with the rest obtained from reference TRBV2 and TRBJ1-2, is as follows: EPEVTQTPSHQVTQMGQEVILRCVPISNHLYFYWYRQILGQKVEFLVSFYNNEISEKSEIFDDQFSVERPDGSNFTLKIRSTKLEDSAMYFCASTGRVRSYGYTFGSGTRLTVV.

This clone was seen a handful of times. This chain connects TRBV7-2 to TRBJ1-6; perhaps TRBD1 as D (6 bases). Trimming took 5 bases from V and 9 from J, leaving 14 bases between them. This CDR3 has 14 residues. From germline, CDR1 is SGHTA and CDR2 FQGNSA. CDR3 nucleotides: TGTGCCAGCAGCGCCGCGGGAGGGGGTTCACCCCTCCACTTT. Its protein product is CASSAAGGGSPLHF. The whole variable domain, remainder taken from reference TRBV7-2 and TRBJ1-6, is GAGVSQSPSNKVTEKGKDVELRCDPISGHTALYWYRQSLGQGLEFLIYFQGNSAPDKSGLPSDRFSAERTGGSVSTLTIQRTQQEDSAVYLCASSAAGGGSPLHFGNGTRLTVT.

The chain recombines TRBV28 with TRBJ1-1; maybe TRBD1 (6 bases). The CDR3 sequence is 14 residues long. Germline V gene sequence: CDR1 MDHEN, CDR2 SYDVKM. Trimming took 6 bases from V and 6 from J, leaving 17 bases between them. DNA for the CDR3: TGTGCCAGCAGCCTCTTGGGGGGGGCATCTGAAGCTTTCTTT. Translated: CASSLLGGASEAFF.

This chain connects TRBV7-6 to TRBJ1-2, with 9 bases matching TRBD1. Per germline, CDR1 SGHVS and CDR2 FNYEAQ. Germline trimming cut 3 bases from V and 8 bases from J; bases unmatched to any gene: 4. The CDR3 length is 13 residues. The CDR3 loop reads CASSFGDRAGYTF. In nucleotides, the CDR3 is TGTGCCAGCAGCTTCGGGGACAGGGCAGGCTACACCTTC.

The chain has TRBV18 and TRBJ2-2, with a tentative D call TRBD2 (6 bases). The CDR3 has 14 residues. With 3 bases removed from V and 4 bases from J, the gap between germline ends came to 9 bases. The germline V gene encodes CDR1 KGHSH and CDR2 LQKENI. CDR3 bases: TGTGCCAGCTCACCTAGCGGTGTCACCGGGGAGCTGTTTTTT. Translation: CASSPSGVTGELFF.

The rearrangement joins TRBV25-1 to TRBJ2-7; D might be TRBD2 (5 bases). Germline CDR1 MGHDK, CDR2 SYGVNS. V shed 4 bases and J shed 6 bases, with 16 bases lying between them. CDR3 size: 14 residues. CDR3 in DNA: TGTGCCAGCAGTGCAGGTGGCGGGCGACCCGAGCAGTACTTC. Translating gives CASSAGGGRPEQYF.

The genes are TRBV28 and TRBJ2-7; D is perhaps TRBD2 (6 bases). The CDR3 runs 15 residues. Trimming left V 5 bases short and J 3 bases short, with 17 bases between. The germline CDR1 and CDR2 sequences are MDHEN and SYDVKM. CDR3 residues: CASSPAGRGNYEQYF. CDR3 nucleotide sequence: TGTGCCAGCAGTCCCGCGGGCCGGGGGAACTACGAGCAGTACTTC.

The rearrangement links TRBV6-1 to TRBJ1-2; D gene ambiguous. Germline loops: CDR1 MNHNS, CDR2 SASEGT. Trimming stripped 2 bases from V and 5 bases from J, with 9 bases between. The CDR3 is made up of 13 amino acids. The CDR3 nucleotides read TGTGCCAGCAGTGAAAGTCGGTTGTATGGCTACACCTTC. It encodes CASSESRLYGYTF.

The chain couples TRBV5-1 to TRBJ2-2; 10 bases align to TRBD1. Germline CDR1 reads SGHRS; CDR2 reads YFSETQ. V was pared by 4 bases and J by 4 bases, with 10 bases of the junction left unmatched. CDR3 length equals 17 residues. The CDR3 sequence is CASSERGTGAVTGELFF. The CDR3 DNA is TGCGCCAGCAGCGAGAGAGGGACAGGGGCGGTCACCGGGGAGCTGTTTTTT.

V gene TRBV11-2 combines with J gene TRBJ1-1, with D tentatively TRBD1 (6 bases). Trimming took off 5 bases at V and 7 bases at J, with 17 bases between the two ends. Germline CDR1 reads SGHAT; CDR2 reads FQNNGV. The CDR3 contains 14 residues. The CDR3 region is CASSKDGGLGEAFF. DNA of the CDR3: TGTGCCAGCAGCAAAGACGGGGGGCTGGGTGAAGCTTTCTTT.